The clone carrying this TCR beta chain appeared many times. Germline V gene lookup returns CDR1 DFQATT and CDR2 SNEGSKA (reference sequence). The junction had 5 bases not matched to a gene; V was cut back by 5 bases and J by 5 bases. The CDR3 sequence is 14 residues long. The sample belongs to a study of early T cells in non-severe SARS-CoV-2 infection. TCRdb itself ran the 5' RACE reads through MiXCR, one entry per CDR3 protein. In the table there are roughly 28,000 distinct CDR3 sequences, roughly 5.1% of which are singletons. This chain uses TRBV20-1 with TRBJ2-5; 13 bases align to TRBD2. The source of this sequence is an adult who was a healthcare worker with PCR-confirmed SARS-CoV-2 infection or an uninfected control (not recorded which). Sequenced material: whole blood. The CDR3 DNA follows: TGCAGTGCTCTGACTAGCGGGAGGTACGAGACCCAGTACTTC. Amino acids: CSALTSGRYETQYF.